This T cell receptor (beta chain) was identified during a study of blood T cell repertoires in COVID-19. Turning to the study itself: COVID-19 samples collected from the United States, Italy and Spain covered acute and convalescent phases. PBMCs, B-cell-depleted T cells, or T cells were the source of the cDNA or gDNA that made up the material.

As processed by the authors: Cell counts per sample came from amplifying reference gene primers. TCRdb's copy holds only in-frame clones and misses some; the assay was immunoSEQ multiplex PCR. V and J calls and clone size are copied from that table; D and trimming were computed from the DNA. This table has about 190,000 clones, 60% to 80% appearing once. Germline CDR1 reads SGHTA; CDR2 reads FQGNSA. The ends lost 4 bases at V and 7 bases at J; junction bases unmatched: 2. CDR3 length: 14 amino acids. This chain links TRBV7-2 with TRBJ1-5; TRBD1 matches 12 bases. The sequencing sample was made of peripheral blood. This TCR was recovered from a man in his sixties with active or convalescent COVID-19. CDR3 DNA sequence: TGTGCCAGCAGCTCTGGGACAGGGGGCCAGCCCCAGCATTTT. As protein: CASSSGTGGQPQHF.